What follows are 32 T cell receptor beta chains derived from one specimen sequenced in a study of cytomegalovirus exposure and HLA in healthy donors. PCR used 60 Vbeta primers and 13 Jbeta primers. Measured with immunoSEQ multiplex PCR; TCRdb has only the in-frame clones, and not every one. The profile shows roughly 98,000 clones, roughly four fifths of them singletons. The sequencing sample was made of PBMCs. The receptor source for this set is a female donor in good health and CMV-seronegative.

This chain joins TRBV19 and TRBJ1-2, with 10 nucleotides matching TRBD1. This CDR3 region has 15 residues. V lost 7 bases, J lost 2 bases, and 7 bases stayed unmatched. Germline-derived CDR1 and CDR2 are LNHDA and SQIVND (reference sequence). CDR3 nucleotide sequence: TGTGCCAGTAATAATCCGGGACAGGGGAACTATGGCTACACCTTC. The encoded protein is CASNNPGQGNYGYTF.

This clone was found once. J is TRBJ2-7 and V is TRBV27; no reliable D call. V lost 0 bases, J lost 6 bases, and 9 bases lay in between. The CDR3 totals 13 residues. Per germline, CDR1 MNHEY and CDR2 SMNVEV (reference sequence). The DNA for the CDR3 is TGTGCCAGCAGTTTATCGATCCTATTCGAGCAGTACTTC. Protein product: CASSLSILFEQYF.

This chain joins TRBV19 and TRBJ1-2; D is unresolved. Germline lookup yields CDR1 LNHDA and CDR2 SQIVND (reference sequence). The germline V and J ends were trimmed by 5 bases and 0 bases, with 10 bases remaining between them. This CDR3 comprises 14 residues. The CDR3 is CASSVTGTNYGYTF. In nucleotides, the CDR3 is TGTGCCAGTAGTGTGACCGGGACTAACTATGGCTACACCTTC. Full variable domain (missing parts from reference TRBV19 and TRBJ1-2): DGGITQSPKYLFRKEGQNVTLSCEQNLNHDAMYWYRQDPGQGLRLIYYSQIVNDFQKGDIAEGYSVSREKKESFPLTVTSAQKNPTAFYLCASSVTGTNYGYTFGSGTRLTVV.

The rearrangement joins TRBV6-1 to TRBJ2-4; D is unresolved. Trimming cost V 1 base and J 0 bases, with 7 bases left between them. Germline values: CDR1 MNHNS, CDR2 SASEGT. The CDR3 length is 15 residues. DNA for the CDR3: TGTGCCAGCAGTGAAGTTCCACAAGCCAAAAACATTCAGTACTTC. Translating it yields CASSEVPQAKNIQYF.

This clone has just one count. The V call is TRBV27, the J call TRBJ2-3; a weak D match, TRBD2 (6 bases). The V and J ends lost 6 bases and 2 bases respectively, with 12 bases between them. CDR1 MNHEY and CDR2 SMNVEV come from the germline V gene (reference sequence). There are 14 residues in the CDR3. The CDR3 nucleotides read TGTGCCAGCAGGACGGGACTTGACACAGATACGCAGTATTTT. Its translation is CASRTGLDTDTQYF.

CDR3 sequence reads: CASSTGENQPQHF. In DNA form, the CDR3 reads TGTGCCAGCAGTACAGGAGAAAATCAGCCCCAGCATTTT. The chain joins TRBV6-4 to TRBJ1-5, with D possibly TRBD1 on 5 matching bases. V was clipped by 5 bases and J by 4 bases, with 9 bases between them. The CDR3 is made up of 13 amino acids. Germline V gene sequence: CDR1 MRHNA, CDR2 SNTAGT.

The chain recombines TRBV25-1 with TRBJ1-4; the D gene is possibly TRBD1 (5 bases). This CDR3 region has 14 residues. CDR1 and CDR2 from the germline V gene are MGHDK and SYGVNS. Trimming removed 3 bases from V and 7 bases from J, with 12 bases in between. The CDR3 here is CASSEPGGVEKLFF. The CDR3 DNA reads TGTGCCAGCAGTGAGCCGGGGGGTGTTGAAAAACTGTTTTTT.

The chain recombines TRBV7-2 with TRBJ1-6; 9 nucleotides line up with TRBD1. Unmatched junction bases numbered 11, after V lost 1 base and J lost 7 bases. CDR1 is SGHTA and CDR2 is FQGNSA in the germline V gene. The length of the CDR3 is 18 residues. The CDR3 spells CASSLGRGQGPRNSPLHF. The CDR3 region has the DNA TGTGCCAGCAGCTTAGGACGGGGACAGGGACCTAGGAATTCACCCCTCCACTTT.

The chain couples TRBV28 to TRBJ1-1; no reliable D call. Trimming left V 3 bases short and J 5 bases short, with 13 bases between. From germline, CDR1 is MDHEN and CDR2 SYDVKM. The CDR3 length is 14 residues. The CDR3 nucleotides are TGTGCCAGCAGTTTCGGACTTGACCAGACTGAAGCTTTCTTT. Its protein product is CASSFGLDQTEAFF.

The V gene is TRBV28, the J gene TRBJ2-7; TRBD2 is a possible D gene (6 bases). Deletions cut 2 bases from V and 7 bases from J, with 18 bases between. Germline V gene data show CDR1 as MDHEN and CDR2 as SYDVKM. The length of the CDR3 is 15 residues. The CDR3 DNA follows: TGTGCCAGCAGTTTAGGACTACGAGTAACCCATGAGCAGTACTTC. This encodes CASSLGLRVTHEQYF.

The genes are TRBV27 and TRBJ2-7, with TRBD2 as a possible D gene (6 bases). The CDR3 spans 13 residues. Germline CDR1 and CDR2: MNHEY and SMNVEV (reference sequence). Trimming took off 4 bases at V and 3 bases at J, with 10 bases between the two ends. The CDR3 loop is CASSWGLYYEQYF. CDR3 bases: TGTGCCAGCAGTTGGGGACTTTACTACGAGCAGTACTTC.

The chain recombines TRBV6-1 with TRBJ1-6, with D tentatively TRBD1 (6 bases). V was shortened by 6 bases and J by 14 bases, with 20 bases between the two germline ends. This CDR3 region has 14 residues. Germline V gives CDR1 MNHNS, CDR2 SASEGT. CDR3 protein: CASRGGGRGAALHF. The CDR3 DNA reads TGTGCCAGCAGGGGAGGGGGAAGAGGCGCCGCCCTCCACTTT.

V is TRBV10-3 and J is TRBJ2-5, with 7 bases that match TRBD2. Germline lookup yields CDR1 ENHRY and CDR2 SYGVKD. This CDR3 is built from 15 residues. V was pared by 0 bases and J by 3 bases, with 4 bases of the junction left unmatched. CDR3 nucleotides: TGTGCCATCAGTGAGTCATGGGGAGGGGAAGAGACCCAGTACTTC. It translates to CAISESWGGEETQYF.

V gene TRBV29-1 combines with J gene TRBJ2-3; no firm D call. The CDR3 has 13 amino acids. CDR1 is SQVTM, CDR2 ANQGSEA, per germline. V was cut by 0 bases and J by 2 bases, with 6 bases left in between. The CDR3 DNA is TGCAGCGTTGAAGACAGGCTCACAGATACGCAGTATTTT. It specifies CSVEDRLTDTQYF.

The CDR3 DNA is TGTGCCAGCAGTCAGAAGGGGGCGAGGGTCACTGAAGCTTTCTTT. It translates to CASSQKGARVTEAFF. V gene TRBV6-5 combines with J gene TRBJ1-1, with 7 positions matching TRBD1. With V trimmed by 5 bases and J by 4 bases, 10 bases remained unmatched. The germline gives CDR1 MNHEY, CDR2 SVGAGI. The CDR3 has 15 amino acids.

This chain connects TRBV4-3 to TRBJ1-2, with no clear D. The CDR3 extends over 15 amino acids. Trimming shortened V by 0 bases and J by 0 bases, and 8 bases separated the two germline ends. Per germline, CDR1 LGHNA and CDR2 YSLEER. The CDR3 coding sequence is TGCGCCAGCAGCCAAGATCTGGCAGCTAACTATGGCTACACCTTC. Protein sequence: CASSQDLAANYGYTF.

This chain joins TRBV7-9 and TRBJ2-2, with a weak D call TRBD1 (6 bases). The CDR3 consists of 14 residues. Germline V CDR1 and CDR2: SEHNR, FQNEAQ (reference sequence). V was trimmed by 5 bases and J by 2 bases, leaving 9 bases between them. CDR3 nucleotides: TGTGCCAGCAGCGTGGGGGCTAACACCGGGGAGCTGTTTTTT. Protein sequence: CASSVGANTGELFF.

V and J are TRBV7-3 and TRBJ2-5; D is uncertain. The CDR3 has 13 amino acids. V was shortened by 5 bases and J by 2 bases, with 9 bases between the two germline ends. Germline CDR1 reads SGHTA; CDR2 reads FQGTGA. The CDR3 DNA follows: TGTGCCAGCAGCCCTACCGATCAAGAGACCCAGTACTTC. It translates to CASSPTDQETQYF.

This chain joins TRBV10-3 and TRBJ1-2, with TRBD1 identical over 11 bases. The J segment lost 0 bases and the V segment lost 6 bases, leaving 3 bases of the junction unmatched. From germline, CDR1 is ENHRY and CDR2 SYGVKD. This CDR3 has 15 residues. This CDR3 is CAIRDRGLANYGYTF. DNA of the CDR3: TGTGCCATCAGGGACAGGGGGCTGGCTAACTATGGCTACACCTTC.

V usage is TRBV7-4 and J usage is TRBJ1-2; TRBD1 aligns across 12 bases. This CDR3 comprises 17 residues. Germline lookup yields CDR1 SGHVT and CDR2 SQSDAQ. Unmatched junction bases numbered 12, after V lost 5 bases and J lost 5 bases. CDR3 protein: CASSGGGTGGVSYGYTF. The CDR3 nucleotides read TGTGCCAGCAGCGGGGGGGGGACAGGGGGCGTCTCGTATGGCTACACCTTC.

The chain uses TRBV19 and TRBJ2-7; D is uncertain. With 3 bases removed from V and 7 bases from J, the gap between germline ends came to 13 bases. The CDR3 loop spans 13 amino acids. Germline CDR1 is LNHDA and CDR2 is SQIVND (reference sequence). The CDR3 DNA reads TGTGCCAGTAGTATGGGCTCGTTAGAGGAGCAGTACTTC. Translated: CASSMGSLEEQYF.

This clone was seen just once. V gene TRBV6-6 combines with J gene TRBJ2-5; TRBD1 might be the D (5 bases). CDR1 is MNHNY, CDR2 SVGAGI, per germline (reference sequence). The CDR3 has 15 residues. V shed 2 bases and J shed 4 bases, with 14 bases lying between them. The CDR3 is CASSYLSGKRETQYF. The CDR3 DNA is TGTGCCAGCAGTTACCTGTCAGGGAAGAGAGAGACCCAGTACTTC.

The chain links TRBV7-9 to TRBJ1-2, with 7 positions matching TRBD1. The CDR3 totals 12 residues. Germline trimming cut 3 bases from V and 8 bases from J; bases unmatched to any gene: 3. CDR1 is SEHNR and CDR2 is FQNEAQ in the germline V gene (reference sequence). The CDR3 DNA reads as TGTGCCAGCAGCTTGGACAGGAGGGGCTACACCTTC. This translates into CASSLDRRGYTF.

This clone was counted a single time. A read error may produce the germline difference seen at one junction end. The rearrangement joins TRBV7-9 to TRBJ2-3; 10 bases align to TRBD2. The CDR3 is made up of 16 amino acids. Germline V lookup: CDR1 SEHNR, CDR2 FQNEAQ (reference sequence). The DNA of the CDR3 is TGTACCAGCAGCCGCCCCGGGACTAGCGGCACAGATACGCAGTATTTT. It specifies CTSSRPGTSGTDTQYF.

V is TRBV5-5 and J is TRBJ2-5, with 8 bases aligning to TRBD1. The ends lost 4 bases at V and 11 bases at J; junction bases unmatched: 28. The CDR3 loop spans 19 amino acids. Germline V gene data show CDR1 as SGHKS and CDR2 as YYEKEE (reference sequence). The CDR3 is CASSPGGAGGPRSLREQYF. The CDR3 coding sequence is TGTGCCAGCAGCCCTGGAGGGGCAGGGGGCCCGCGTAGTTTGAGAGAGCAGTACTTC.

The rearrangement joins TRBV6-1 to TRBJ1-6; 8 nucleotides match TRBD1. Germline CDR1 and CDR2: MNHNS and SASEGT. The CDR3 has 17 amino acids. Trimming removed 3 bases from V and 4 bases from J; junction bases left unmatched: 8. The CDR3 here is CASSDRGRRSYNSPLHF. The CDR3 region has the DNA TGTGCCAGCAGTGACAGGGGGCGCCGGTCGTATAATTCACCCCTCCACTTT.

The chain combines TRBV19 with TRBJ2-7, with 7 bases aligning to TRBD1. V lost 9 bases, J lost 2 bases, and 7 bases stayed unmatched. Germline values: CDR1 LNHDA, CDR2 SQIVND (reference sequence). CDR3 length: 13 residues. The CDR3 is CASQRQGAYEQYF. The DNA for the CDR3 is TGTGCCAGCCAACGACAGGGTGCCTACGAGCAGTACTTC.

This clone has just a few counts. This chain uses TRBV5-1 with TRBJ1-1; D is perhaps TRBD1 (6 bases). The V end was cut by 6 bases, the J end by 3 bases, with 15 bases between. The CDR3 extends over 14 amino acids. CDR1 SGHRS and CDR2 YFSETQ come from the germline V gene. In DNA, the CDR3 is TGCGCCAGCACCGAAACTGAGGGGGACACTGAAGCTTTCTTT. This translates into CASTETEGDTEAFF.

V gene TRBV18 combines with J gene TRBJ1-5; no reliable D call. Germline values: CDR1 KGHSH, CDR2 LQKENI. The V end lost 3 bases, the J end lost 3 bases, and 9 bases lay between the germline ends. The CDR3 is 14 residues long. For the CDR3, the DNA is TGTGCCAGCTCACCTTGGCAGAACAATCAGCCCCAGCATTTT. As protein: CASSPWQNNQPQHF. Supplemented by reference TRBV18 and TRBJ1-5, the full variable domain reads NAGVMQNPRHLVRRRGQEARLRCSPMKGHSHVYWYRQLPEEGLKFMVYLQKENIIDESGMPKERFSAEFPKEGPSILRIQQVVRGDSAAYFCASSPWQNNQPQHFGDGTRLSIL.

The chain combines TRBV6-1 with TRBJ1-3; D not certain. Germline CDR1 reads MNHNS; CDR2 reads SASEGT. CDR3 length: 14 amino acids. V was pared by 1 base and J by 0 bases, with 4 bases between. CDR3 in amino acids: CASSEVYSGNTIYF. DNA for the CDR3: TGTGCCAGCAGTGAAGTTTACTCTGGAAACACCATATATTTT.

The V call is TRBV7-2, the J call TRBJ1-5; possible D gene TRBD1, 5 bases. The V and J ends lost 3 bases and 2 bases respectively, with 8 bases between them. The CDR3 length is 14 residues. The germline gives CDR1 SGHTA, CDR2 FQGNSA. CDR3 coding DNA: TGTGCCAGCAGCTTGACAGTCGGCAATCAGCCCCAGCATTTT. Translation: CASSLTVGNQPQHF.

The chain links TRBV18 to TRBJ2-7, with TRBD1 identical over 11 bases. CDR1 and CDR2 (germline): KGHSH, LQKENI. The CDR3 covers 18 residues. With 6 bases clipped from V and 5 bases from J, the junction kept 18 bases outside the gene matches. The CDR3 reads CASSPGTGGNSDINEQYF. CDR3 in DNA: TGTGCCAGCTCTCCCGGGACAGGGGGAAATTCGGATATAAACGAGCAGTACTTC.